This TCR beta chain emerged from a study of blood T cell repertoires in COVID-19. Study information: The United States, Italy and Spain were the sources of the acute and convalescent COVID-19 samples.

Assay: immunoSEQ multiplex PCR; the TCRdb copy retains only in-frame clones and omits some. The sample yields 180,000 or so clones, roughly 82% seen once. Trimming shortened V by 5 bases and J by 4 bases, and 17 bases separated the two germline ends. This CDR3 is built from 15 residues. The germline gives CDR1 MNHEY, CDR2 SVGAGI. For recovered donors of Cohort 3, there were two negative PCRs, clearance, or symptom resolution. The sequenced sample consisted of PBMCs or T cells enriched from blood (not recorded which). This receptor was taken from a middle-aged man who had recovered from COVID-19. The rearrangement joins TRBV6-5 to TRBJ1-2; TRBD1 is a possible D gene (5 bases). The CDR3 nucleotides read TGTGCCAGCAGTCTTCGGGGGAGTGGAGGCTATGGCTACACCTTC. Protein: CASSLRGSGGYGYTF.